The 26 T cell receptor beta chains below were found in one sample sequenced in a study of T-cell reconstitution after alpha-beta-depleted transplantation in children. Unique molecular identifiers were used in preparing the TCRbeta library. MiXCR, run by TCRdb on the PCR reads, gives a single entry per CDR3 protein. The sample lists 190,000 or so distinct CDR3 sequences, approximately 6.8% seen once, with about 5% in the top ten. This specimen consisted of PBMCs, obtained before TCRalphabeta/CD19-depleted stem cell transplant. The receptors originated from a girl under three years old with combined immunodeficiency, due to receive a stem cell transplant.

This clonotype was seen ten or more times. The chain's CDR3 is CASSLLHSDTQYF. CDR3 coding DNA: TGTGCCAGCAGCTTACTGCACTCAGATACGCAGTATTTT. The chain uses TRBV7-8 and TRBJ2-3; no firm D call. The V gene lost 2 bases and the J gene lost 4 bases, with 7 bases spanning the gap. The CDR3 has 13 amino acids. The V gene's germline CDR1 is SGHVS and CDR2 FQNEAQ.

In its sample, this clonotype was seen a few times. V usage is TRBV6-2 or TRBV6-3 and J usage is TRBJ2-7, with D uncertain. Trimming shortened V by 0 bases and J by 7 bases, and 13 bases separated the two germline ends. The CDR3 totals 14 residues. Germline CDR1 is MNHEY and CDR2 is SVGEGT. The CDR3 here is CASSYSLSWGEQYF. In DNA form, the CDR3 reads TGTGCCAGCAGTTACTCTTTATCCTGGGGTGAGCAGTACTTC.

This clonotype occurred many times. V and J are TRBV11-1 and TRBJ2-5; 15 bases are shared with TRBD2. From germline, CDR1 is SGHAT and CDR2 FQDESV (reference sequence). Trimming took 1 base from V and 6 from J; bases not matched to a gene: 15. There are 20 residues in the CDR3. CDR3 bases: TGTGCCAGCAGCTTAGTGCCCGGACTAGCGGGAGGGCCGAGGGGCAAGACCCAGTACTTC. Its translation: CASSLVPGLAGGPRGKTQYF.

Only a few counts were recorded for this clonotype. The CDR3 sequence: CASSLLAGSQETQYF. The DNA of the CDR3 is TGTGCCAGCAGCTTACTAGCGGGGAGCCAAGAGACCCAGTACTTC. The chain carries TRBV7-7 and TRBJ2-5, with 9 bases aligning to TRBD2. CDR1 is SSHAT and CDR2 is FNYEAQ in the germline V gene (reference sequence). V lost 2 bases and J lost 1; bases outside the gene matches: 2. CDR3 length equals 15 residues.

This clonotype was detected many times. The gene calls are TRBV29-1 and TRBJ2-7, with 8 bases fitting TRBD2. Germline V gives CDR1 SQVTM, CDR2 ANQGSEA. The CDR3 is 16 residues long. V was pared by 5 bases and J by 2 bases, with 14 bases of the junction left unmatched. The CDR3 loop is CSVFGPSGSGAYEQYF. The CDR3 DNA reads TGCAGCGTTTTTGGACCGAGCGGGAGCGGTGCCTACGAGCAGTACTTC.

The sample holds many counts of this clonotype. The rearrangement joins TRBV5-1 to TRBJ2-7; no definite D call. Germline CDR1 SGHRS, CDR2 YFSETQ. V was trimmed by 6 bases and J by 5 bases, leaving 12 bases between them. This CDR3 is 12 amino acids long. In DNA form, the CDR3 reads TGCGCCAGCAAGCTAATGGGGAACGAGCAGTACTTC. Translating it yields CASKLMGNEQYF.

This clonotype was counted many times. The V and J genes are TRBV28 and TRBJ2-3, with D uncertain. The V end was cut by 6 bases, the J end by 4 bases, with 5 bases between. The germline gives CDR1 MDHEN, CDR2 SYDVKM. The CDR3 is 11 amino acids. CDR3: CASSLSDTQYF. The DNA of the CDR3 is TGTGCCAGCAGCCTGTCAGATACGCAGTATTTT.

The table lists this clonotype with many counts. The CDR3 loop reads CSVGGFYEQYF. Written as DNA, the CDR3 is TGCAGCGTTGGAGGGTTTTACGAGCAGTACTTC. The V gene is TRBV29-1, the J gene TRBJ2-7; possibly TRBD2 for D (5 bases). CDR1 is SQVTM, CDR2 ANQGSEA, per germline. Trimming left V 4 bases short and J 4 bases short, with 8 bases between. The CDR3 sequence is 11 residues long.

This clonotype was counted at least ten times. The chain recombines TRBV20-1 with TRBJ2-7, with D perhaps matching TRBD2 (6 bases). The CDR3 covers 16 residues. Germline CDR1 DFQATT, CDR2 SNEGSKA (reference sequence). Trimming took off 3 bases at V and 5 bases at J, with 23 bases between the two ends. The CDR3 nucleotides are TGCAGTGCTAGCCCCCCCTATAGCGGCGGCTTCCACGAGCAGTACTTC. The encoded protein is CSASPPYSGGFHEQYF.

This clonotype was found many times. This chain uses TRBV12-3 or TRBV12-4 with TRBJ2-5; 10 nucleotides line up with TRBD1. This CDR3 has 15 amino acids. V shed 5 bases, J shed 4 bases, and the junction held 7 bases outside the gene matches. This CDR3 reads CASSPGDRGLETQYF. In nucleotides, the CDR3 is TGTGCCAGCAGTCCGGGGGACAGGGGATTAGAGACCCAGTACTTC.

This clonotype has more than one count but fewer than ten. The chain uses TRBV9 and TRBJ1-1, with a tentative D call TRBD1 (5 bases). The V end was cut by 4 bases, the J end by 1 base, with 8 bases between. Germline values: CDR1 SGDLS, CDR2 YYNGEE. This CDR3 is 13 amino acids long. The CDR3 DNA follows: TGTGCCAGCAGCAACGACAGGAACACTGAAGCTTTCTTT. Translated, it gives CASSNDRNTEAFF.

The chain couples TRBV28 to TRBJ2-1; D possibly corresponds to TRBD1 (5 bases). The CDR3 is 16 residues long. V was trimmed by 6 bases and J by 5 bases, leaving 20 bases between them. Germline V gene sequence: CDR1 MDHEN, CDR2 SYDVKM. The CDR3 bases are TGTGCCAGCAGCCTCCAGGGTCCCCTACGCGACAATGAGCAGTTCTTC. It codes for CASSLQGPLRDNEQFF.

This chain joins TRBV4-2 and TRBJ1-1, with D unresolved. The V and J ends lost 0 bases and 3 bases respectively, with 14 bases between them. The germline gives CDR1 LGHNA, CDR2 YNFKEQ. The CDR3 length is 16 residues. The CDR3 DNA is TGTGCCAGCAGCCAAGATCCCGGTCGATGGCACACTGAAGCTTTCTTT. Its translation: CASSQDPGRWHTEAFF.

This clonotype was seen a few times. The rearrangement joins TRBV5-4 to TRBJ2-6; unclear D gene. The CDR3 spans 18 residues. Germline-derived CDR1 and CDR2 are SGHNT and YYREEE (reference sequence). With 0 bases removed from V and 0 bases from J, the gap between germline ends came to 13 bases. The DNA for the CDR3 is TGTGCCAGCAGCTTGGCTCCAGATGACTTCTCTGGGGCCAACGTCCTGACTTTC. It specifies CASSLAPDDFSGANVLTF. The full variable domain, in which reference TRBV5-4 and TRBJ2-6 provide the parts outside the CDR3, is ETGVTQSPTHLIKTRGQQVTLRCSSQSGHNTVSWYQQALGQGPQFIFQYYREEENGRGNFPPRFSGLQFPNYSSELNVNALELDDSALYLCASSLAPDDFSGANVLTFGAGSRLTVL.

Concerning this clonotype itself: A much more abundant neighbour one base away suggests this may be a read error. The chain joins TRBV12-3 or TRBV12-4 to TRBJ2-2, with D perhaps matching TRBD2 (6 bases). The CDR3 sequence is 13 residues long. The CDR3 spells CASSFGLTGGLFF. The CDR3 coding sequence is TGTGCCAGCAGTTTTGGGCTCACCGGGGGGCTGTTTTTT.

This clonotype showed up many times. V usage is TRBV7-3 and J usage is TRBJ2-6; 11 nucleotides match TRBD1. Germline V gives CDR1 SGHTA, CDR2 FQGTGA. Trimming removed 4 bases from V and 0 bases from J; junction bases left unmatched: 5. The CDR3 is made up of 18 amino acids. The CDR3 here is CASSSSGTGGSGANVLTF. The CDR3 bases are TGTGCCAGCAGCTCCTCCGGGACAGGGGGCTCTGGGGCCAACGTCCTGACTTTC.

This clonotype was recorded at least ten times. The gene calls are TRBV6-2 or TRBV6-3 and TRBJ2-5, with TRBD2 identical over 8 bases. The germline V gene has CDR1 MNHEY and CDR2 SVGEGT. The CDR3 is 15 amino acids. V was clipped by 6 bases and J by 3 bases; unmatched bases: 9. Here the CDR3 reads CASRSPSGWKETQYF. CDR3 bases: TGTGCCAGCAGGTCGCCTAGCGGGTGGAAAGAGACCCAGTACTTC.

This clonotype was observed at least ten times. This chain links TRBV11-1 with TRBJ2-2; TRBD2 might be the D (5 bases). From germline, CDR1 is SGHAT and CDR2 FQDESV (reference sequence). This CDR3 region has 15 residues. The V and J ends lost 5 bases and 1 base respectively, with 11 bases between them. CDR3 nucleotides: TGTGCCAGCAGCCTTCGGACTGTGAACACCGGGGAGCTGTTTTTT. It encodes CASSLRTVNTGELFF.

This clonotype was seen repeatedly, ten times or more. An end of the junction differs from the germline gene, which may be a read error. The V gene is TRBV12-3 or TRBV12-4, the J gene TRBJ2-7; D is undetermined. The CDR3 extends over 12 amino acids. CDR3 in amino acids: CASRNPRARQSF. The CDR3 DNA reads as TGTGCCAGCAGGAACCCTCGAGCGAGGCAGTCCTTC.

Ten or more counts support this clonotype. The CDR3 loop is CASSLMSSGGASDTQYF. As DNA, the CDR3 is TGTGCCAGCAGCCTTATGAGTAGCGGGGGGGCGTCAGATACGCAGTATTTT. The rearrangement joins TRBV4-2 to TRBJ2-3; 11 bases align to TRBD2. V lost 4 bases, J lost 4 bases, and 10 bases stayed unmatched. Germline CDR1 reads LGHNA; CDR2 reads YNFKEQ. The CDR3 has 17 amino acids.

The table lists this clonotype with many counts. This chain uses TRBV2 with TRBJ2-1, with D perhaps TRBD1 or TRBD2 (5 bases each). The germline V gene has CDR1 SNHLY and CDR2 FYNNEI. This CDR3 is 14 amino acids long. V was pared by 7 bases and J by 0 bases, with 10 bases between. CDR3: CASNGGPSYNEQFF. CDR3 DNA: TGTGCCAGCAATGGGGGACCCTCCTACAATGAGCAGTTCTTC. The whole variable domain, filled in from reference TRBV2 and TRBJ2-1, reads EPEVTQTPSHQVTQMGQEVILRCVPISNHLYFYWYRQILGQKVEFLVSFYNNEISEKSEIFDDQFSVERPDGSNFTLKIRSTKLEDSAMYFCASNGGPSYNEQFFGPGTRLTVL.

With respect to this clonotype: A much bigger clone sits one base away, suggesting this may be a read error. The V call is TRBV29-1, the J call TRBJ1-2; a possible D gene is TRBD1 (5 bases). V lost 5 bases to trimming and J lost 0 bases, with 16 bases between them. CDR1 is SQVTM, CDR2 ANQGSEA, per germline. The CDR3 loop spans 15 amino acids. Here the CDR3 reads CSVFGLRDANYGYTF. CDR3 sequence (DNA): TGCAGCGTTTTTGGTCTCAGGGATGCTAACTATGGCTACACCTTC.

This chain uses TRBV4-2 with TRBJ2-3, with 7 bases fitting TRBD2. Germline loops: CDR1 LGHNA, CDR2 YNFKEQ. This CDR3 spans 17 amino acids. V lost 0 bases, J lost 0 bases, and 6 bases stayed unmatched. CDR3 amino acids: CASSQEWLAESTDTQYF. CDR3 nucleotides: TGTGCCAGCAGCCAAGAATGGCTAGCGGAAAGCACAGATACGCAGTATTTT.

Comment on this clonotype: The conserved phenylalanine or tryptophan normally closing the CDR3 is absent here, so this likely arose from a read error. V usage is TRBV12-3 or TRBV12-4 and J usage is TRBJ1-5; D may be TRBD1 (6 bases). V dropped 6 bases and J dropped 9 bases, with 18 bases sitting between them. This CDR3 spans 14 amino acids. CDR3 in DNA: TGTGCCAGCAGACTAGGGGGTCCAGGGTGGCCCCAGCATTAT. It yields the protein CASRLGGPGWPQHY.

This clonotype appeared many times. V is TRBV18 and J is TRBJ2-4, with D perhaps TRBD1 or TRBD2 (5 bases each). With 5 bases removed from V and 0 bases from J, the gap between germline ends came to 11 bases. Germline CDR1 KGHSH, CDR2 LQKENI. The CDR3 is 15 residues long. The CDR3, as DNA: TGTGCCAGCTCAGAGGGACCCCTAGCCAAAAACATTCAGTACTTC. Translation: CASSEGPLAKNIQYF.

The V and J genes are TRBV4-2 and TRBJ2-7; a possible D gene is TRBD2 (5 bases). Trimming shortened V by 1 base and J by 6 bases, and 13 bases separated the two germline ends. The CDR3 runs to 14 residues. Germline lookup yields CDR1 LGHNA and CDR2 YNFKEQ. The CDR3, as DNA: TGTGCCAGCAGCCAAGCCCTGTCTAGCCGCGAGCAGTACTTC. Translated, it gives CASSQALSSREQYF.